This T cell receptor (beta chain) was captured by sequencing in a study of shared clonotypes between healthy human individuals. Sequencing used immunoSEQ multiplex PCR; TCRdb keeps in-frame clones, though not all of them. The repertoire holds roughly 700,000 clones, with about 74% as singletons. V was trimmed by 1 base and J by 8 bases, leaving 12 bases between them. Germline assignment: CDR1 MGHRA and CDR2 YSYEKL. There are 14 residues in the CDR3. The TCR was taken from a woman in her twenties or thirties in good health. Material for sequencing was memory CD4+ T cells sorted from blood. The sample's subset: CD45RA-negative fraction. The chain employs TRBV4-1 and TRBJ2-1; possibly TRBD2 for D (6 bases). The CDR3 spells CASSQVAGMDEQFF. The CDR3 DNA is TGCGCCAGCAGCCAAGTGGCGGGAATGGATGAGCAGTTCTTC.